A selection of T cell receptor beta chains follows, all from one sample in a study of shared clonotypes between healthy human individuals. Clones were read by immunoSEQ multiplex PCR, and TCRdb kept only the in-frame ones, dropping some. The repertoire includes 400,000 to 500,000 clones, around three quarters of them detected once, and 10% to 15% sits in the top ten. Sequences were obtained from PBMCs. Every receptor here comes from a middle-aged woman in good health. Some clones in this sample may be carry-over from other donors' samples. Both conserved end residues are part of each CDR3. D genes are given only for firm matches. The size of a clone is reported for some rows only, either as once, few or many, or as a class for expanded clones.

v_call: TRBV5-4
cdr3_length: 14
d_call: TRBD1
clone_size: -
j_call: TRBJ1-5
cdr3_nt: TGTGCCAGCAGCTTAGACAGGGGAAATCAGCCCCAGCATTTT
cdr3_aa: CASSLDRGNQPQHF

v_call: TRBV7-2
cdr3_length: 16
d_call: TRBD2
clone_size: -
j_call: TRBJ2-5
cdr3_nt: TGTGCCAGCAGCTTAGGTCCTAGCGGGCACCAAGAGACCCAGTACTTC
cdr3_aa: CASSLGPSGHQETQYF

v_call: TRBV9
cdr3_length: 13
d_call: TRBD2
clone_size: once
j_call: TRBJ2-2
cdr3_nt: TGTGCCAGCAGCGGACTAGCGCCCGGGGAGCTGTTTTTT
cdr3_aa: CASSGLAPGELFF

v_call: TRBV21-1
cdr3_length: 16
d_call: -
clone_size: -
j_call: TRBJ2-2
cdr3_nt: TGTTCCGCCGAGCCGTCCGGACTAGCGGCCCATGCGGAGCTGTTTTTT
cdr3_aa: CSAEPSGLAAHAELFF

v_call: TRBV19
cdr3_length: 13
d_call: -
clone_size: -
j_call: TRBJ1-4
cdr3_nt: TGTGCCAGTAATACAGGGCAAAATGAAAAACTGTTTTTT
cdr3_aa: CASNTGQNEKLFF

v_call: TRBV4-3
cdr3_length: 13
d_call: -
clone_size: few
j_call: TRBJ1-4
cdr3_nt: TGCGCCAGCAGCGCCCGACAGAATGAAAAACTGTTTTTT
cdr3_aa: CASSARQNEKLFF

v_call: TRBV18
cdr3_length: 13
d_call: -
clone_size: -
j_call: TRBJ2-7
cdr3_nt: TGTGCCAGCTCACCTCCGAGACCTCACGAGCAGTACTTC
cdr3_aa: CASSPPRPHEQYF

v_call: TRBV19
cdr3_length: 14
d_call: -
clone_size: -
j_call: TRBJ1-4
cdr3_nt: TGTGCCAGTAGTGGTGGGTACCACCTAGGAAAACTGTTTTTT
cdr3_aa: CASSGGYHLGKLFF

v_call: TRBV6-1
cdr3_length: 16
d_call: TRBD2
clone_size: -
j_call: TRBJ2-5
cdr3_nt: TGTGCCAGCAGTGAAGCAGGTGGACTAGCGGGGGAGACCCAGTACTTC
cdr3_aa: CASSEAGGLAGETQYF

v_call: TRBV28
cdr3_length: 11
d_call: -
clone_size: once
j_call: TRBJ1-2
cdr3_nt: TGTGCCAGCAGTCGGGACTTTGGCTACACCTTC
cdr3_aa: CASSRDFGYTF

v_call: TRBV5-4
cdr3_length: 18
d_call: TRBD1
clone_size: -
j_call: TRBJ2-6
cdr3_nt: TGTGCCAGCAGCCTGGGACAGGGAGTGTCCTCTGGGGCCAACGTCCTGACTTTC
cdr3_aa: CASSLGQGVSSGANVLTF

v_call: TRBV7-9
cdr3_length: 14
d_call: -
clone_size: -
j_call: TRBJ1-4
cdr3_nt: TGTGCCAGCAGCTTTAGCCCCAGAAGGGAAAAACTGTTTTTT
cdr3_aa: CASSFSPRREKLFF

v_call: TRBV18
cdr3_length: 13
d_call: -
clone_size: -
j_call: TRBJ2-5
cdr3_nt: TGTGCCAGCTCACCACCGTCGCCAGAGACCCAGTACTTC
cdr3_aa: CASSPPSPETQYF

v_call: TRBV5-1
cdr3_length: 17
d_call: TRBD2
clone_size: few
j_call: TRBJ2-3
cdr3_nt: TGCGCCAGCAGCTTGGCGGGACTAGCGGGAGGAGCAGATACGCAGTATTTT
cdr3_aa: CASSLAGLAGGADTQYF

v_call: TRBV11-1
cdr3_length: 12
d_call: -
clone_size: -
j_call: TRBJ2-5
cdr3_nt: TGTGCCAGCAGCTCACAGAGGGAGACCCAGTACTTC
cdr3_aa: CASSSQRETQYF

v_call: TRBV18
cdr3_length: 14
d_call: TRBD1
clone_size: -
j_call: TRBJ2-5
cdr3_nt: TGTGCCAGCTCACCACCGAGCCAGGGGGCGACCCAGTACTTC
cdr3_aa: CASSPPSQGATQYF

v_call: TRBV6-1
cdr3_length: 14
d_call: -
clone_size: -
j_call: TRBJ2-7
cdr3_nt: TGTGCCAGCAGTGACAGTAAAACTGCCTACGAGCAGTACTTC
cdr3_aa: CASSDSKTAYEQYF

v_call: TRBV7-6
cdr3_length: 16
d_call: TRBD2
clone_size: -
j_call: TRBJ2-1
cdr3_nt: TGTGCCAGCAGCTTAGTGCCCGGGACTAGTAACAATGAGCAGTTCTTC
cdr3_aa: CASSLVPGTSNNEQFF

v_call: TRBV19
cdr3_length: 15
d_call: -
clone_size: -
j_call: TRBJ1-2
cdr3_nt: TGTGCCAGTAGTGTATTGGGGCGTGATTTGGGTGGCTACACCTTC
cdr3_aa: CASSVLGRDLGGYTF

v_call: TRBV7-3
cdr3_length: 12
d_call: -
clone_size: -
j_call: TRBJ2-2
cdr3_nt: TGTGCCAGCAGCTTTTTCGCCGGGGAGCTGTTTTTT
cdr3_aa: CASSFFAGELFF

v_call: TRBV28
cdr3_length: 14
d_call: TRBD1
clone_size: -
j_call: TRBJ2-1
cdr3_nt: TGTGCCAGCAGTCCAGGACAGGTTTACAATGAGCAGTTCTTC
cdr3_aa: CASSPGQVYNEQFF

v_call: TRBV7-3
cdr3_length: 15
d_call: TRBD2
clone_size: -
j_call: TRBJ2-4
cdr3_nt: TGTGCCAGCAGCTTACTAGCGGGATCCAAAAACATTCAGTACTTC
cdr3_aa: CASSLLAGSKNIQYF

v_call: TRBV2
cdr3_length: 14
d_call: -
clone_size: -
j_call: TRBJ2-7
cdr3_nt: TGTGCCAGCAGTGAAGGTGCTCGCACCTACGAGCAGTACTTC
cdr3_aa: CASSEGARTYEQYF

v_call: TRBV27
cdr3_length: 13
d_call: -
clone_size: -
j_call: TRBJ1-3
cdr3_nt: TGTGCCAGCAGTTCGATTACAGAGGACACCATATATTTT
cdr3_aa: CASSSITEDTIYF

v_call: TRBV10-1
cdr3_length: 13
d_call: -
clone_size: -
j_call: TRBJ2-2
cdr3_nt: TGCGCCAGCAGTCCGTCATTGGCCGGGGAGCTGTTTTTT
cdr3_aa: CASSPSLAGELFF

v_call: TRBV5-1
cdr3_length: 18
d_call: TRBD2
clone_size: -
j_call: TRBJ2-7
cdr3_nt: TGCGCCAGCAGCTATCTTCAAGTTACTAGCGGGACTCCCTACGAGCAGTACTTC
cdr3_aa: CASSYLQVTSGTPYEQYF

v_call: TRBV30
cdr3_length: 13
d_call: -
clone_size: -
j_call: TRBJ2-7
cdr3_nt: TGTGCCTGGAGCCAGGACTCCCTCTACGAGCAGTACTTC
cdr3_aa: CAWSQDSLYEQYF

v_call: TRBV5-1
cdr3_length: 17
d_call: TRBD1
clone_size: -
j_call: TRBJ1-4
cdr3_nt: TGCGCCAGCAGCTTATCCCCGACAGGGGTTGTTAATGAAAAACTGTTTTTT
cdr3_aa: CASSLSPTGVVNEKLFF

v_call: TRBV6-5
cdr3_length: 14
d_call: TRBD1
clone_size: -
j_call: TRBJ1-1
cdr3_nt: TGTGCCAGCAACGGACGACAGGGTAGCACTGAAGCTTTCTTT
cdr3_aa: CASNGRQGSTEAFF

v_call: TRBV25-1
cdr3_length: 16
d_call: TRBD1
clone_size: -
j_call: TRBJ1-4
cdr3_nt: TGTGCCAGCAGTGAAGGGGACAGGACGCTTAATGAAAAACTGTTTTTT
cdr3_aa: CASSEGDRTLNEKLFF

v_call: TRBV7-9
cdr3_length: 13
d_call: -
clone_size: -
j_call: TRBJ2-5
cdr3_nt: TGTGCCAGCAGCTTGACACTCCAAGAGACCCAGTACTTC
cdr3_aa: CASSLTLQETQYF

v_call: TRBV18
cdr3_length: 13
d_call: -
clone_size: once
j_call: TRBJ1-5
cdr3_nt: TGTGCCAGCTCCCTTTATAGCAATCAGCCCCAGCATTTT
cdr3_aa: CASSLYSNQPQHF

v_call: TRBV6-1
cdr3_length: 13
d_call: -
clone_size: -
j_call: TRBJ1-1
cdr3_nt: TGTGCCAGCTTGATAACTCAAGACGCTGAAGCTTTCTTT
cdr3_aa: CASLITQDAEAFF

v_call: TRBV18
cdr3_length: 16
d_call: TRBD2
clone_size: once
j_call: TRBJ2-1
cdr3_nt: TGTGCCAGCTCACCACAGGTGGGAGGGTACTACAATGAGCAGTTCTTC
cdr3_aa: CASSPQVGGYYNEQFF

v_call: TRBV7-7
cdr3_length: 15
d_call: TRBD2
clone_size: once
j_call: TRBJ2-2
cdr3_nt: TGTGCCAGCAGCAAAGCGGGATCGAACACCGGGGAGCTGTTTTTT
cdr3_aa: CASSKAGSNTGELFF

v_call: TRBV10-3
cdr3_length: 14
d_call: -
clone_size: many
j_call: TRBJ1-1
cdr3_nt: TGTGCCACCCTAGGGCAGGGAATGAACACTGAAGCTTTCTTT
cdr3_aa: CATLGQGMNTEAFF

v_call: TRBV27
cdr3_length: 17
d_call: TRBD1
clone_size: -
j_call: TRBJ2-3
cdr3_nt: TGTGCCAGCAGCCCCATCAGACAGGGTCAGACTTCAGATACGCAGTATTTT
cdr3_aa: CASSPIRQGQTSDTQYF

v_call: TRBV5-1
cdr3_length: 17
d_call: -
clone_size: -
j_call: TRBJ1-1
cdr3_nt: TGCGCCAGCAGCTTGGCCGGACGAACAGGGAGGAACACTGAAGCTTTCTTT
cdr3_aa: CASSLAGRTGRNTEAFF

v_call: TRBV5-5
cdr3_length: 14
d_call: TRBD2
clone_size: -
j_call: TRBJ2-1
cdr3_nt: TGTGCCAGCAGCCCTGGTGGGAGGGTATATGAGCAGTTCTTC
cdr3_aa: CASSPGGRVYEQFF